This T cell receptor (beta chain) is drawn from a study of blood T cells in healthy people across ages (dated by TCRdb to about 2015). Study-level background: Template switching captured roughly one uniquely barcoded TCR beta cDNA molecule per two T cells in model experiments. Using deep sequencing normalized with unique cDNA molecular identifiers, the study measured how TCR beta repertoire diversity changes with age. Four age groups were formed from the donors: young (average roughly 15 years), middle-aged (approximately 39), aged (roughly 59) and long-lived (more than 75). To avoid experimental bias, donors of different ages were spread randomly across the sequencing lanes. The study analyzed two additional independent replicas of 1 million unique cDNA reads from the same blood draw for two donors, one aged 18 to 29 and one aged 80 or older. Results the study describes overall, beyond this receptor: Observed TCR beta diversity correlated strongly with the percentage of naive T cells measured by flow cytometry. Estimates of total diversity based on one million sequenced T cells were regarded as lower bounds and as underestimates. Bulk unsorted PBMC profiling prevented conclusive comparison of naive and antigen-experienced compartments. Because the CMV infection status of the donors was unknown, age-related changes in expanded clonotypes may potentially have been confounded. Observed TCR beta diversity per million T cells fell roughly linearly with age, and a significant reduction was already apparent by age roughly 40. The long-lived group showed more naive CD4+ T cells, fewer expanded clones and increased TCR diversity than the aged group, suggesting age selection.

The germline ends are 7 bases apart after V is trimmed by 3 bases and J by 3 bases. CDR1 and CDR2, per the germline V gene (reference sequence), are SEHNR and FQNEAQ. The CDR3, cysteine through phenylalanine, is 13 amino acids long. CDR3 DNA only is kept here, 39 bases in frame from base 1. Systemically healthy Caucasian individuals from Russia, 35 to 50 in total and aged about 6 to 90 years, were included as donors. Each donor gave about 9.7 milliliters of peripheral blood, drawn into EDTA-treated Vacutainer tubes. Ficoll-Paque density-gradient centrifugation was used to isolate PBMCs, with at least 6 million obtained per sample. Total RNA was extracted from PBMCs with Trizol reagent, with at least 5.5 micrograms obtained per sample. For every donor, an aliquot of PBMCs went through flow cytometry to measure the percentages of naive CD45RAhigh/CD27high T cells. Libraries were constructed by 5' RACE. Sequenced on an Illumina HiSeq 2500. The second PCR ran for about 6 to 11 cycles and used a J-beta primer mix along with a sample-barcoded 5' primer. Each TCR beta cDNA molecule received a unique molecular identifier from a template-switch 5' adaptor carrying 12 random nucleotides. Each sample yielded at least 3 million CDR3-containing paired-end reads. First-strand cDNA was synthesized from all RNA with the Mint cDNA synthesis kit, primed by a TRBC-specific oligonucleotide. Following uracil-DNA glycosylase treatment, a first 18-cycle PCR with universal primers M1SS and BC2_uni_R was performed on all cDNA. In the source study's methods: Normalization of each sample was performed by random selection of 1 million high-quality reads, each carrying a distinct molecular identifier. Reads sharing molecular identifiers were discarded rather than binned into consensus sequences. MiTCR, set to a Q25 quality threshold and the strictest error-elimination algorithm, was used for CDR3 identification, clonotype clustering and error correction. Lower-bound total TCR beta diversity was estimated with a nonparametric unseen species model using Euler transformation. The raw public data were reprocessed by TCRdb itself: fastp quality trimming at Q25, MiXCR clonotype calling, in-frame beta chains only. Identical CDR3 proteins give one entry, which carries the most common genes and DNA. TCRdb's processing, not the study's, gives the V and J calls here. Recorded for this sample are roughly 1.7 million distinct CDR3 sequences; roughly 30% of them occurred a single time. The ten largest account for roughly 10% of the sample.

This clonotype appeared a few times. The specificity of this receptor is unknown. Per-base qualities were not stored, and no clone one base away is much larger. Sequencing input: blood. Recombination joined TRBV7-9 with TRBJ2-3, with the D gene not confidently named. This TCR derives from a woman aged 30 to 39 in good health. The CDR3 loop reads CASSFEETDTQYF. The DNA is TGTGCCAGCAGCTTCGAGGAGACAGATACGCAGTATTTT.